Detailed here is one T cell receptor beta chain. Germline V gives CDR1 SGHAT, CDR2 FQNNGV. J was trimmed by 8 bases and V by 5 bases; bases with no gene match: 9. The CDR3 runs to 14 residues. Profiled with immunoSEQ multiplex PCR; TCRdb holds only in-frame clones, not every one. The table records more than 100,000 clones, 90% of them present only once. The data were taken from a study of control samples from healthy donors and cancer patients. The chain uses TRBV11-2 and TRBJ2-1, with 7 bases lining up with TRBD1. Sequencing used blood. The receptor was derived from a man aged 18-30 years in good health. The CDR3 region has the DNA TGTGCCAGCAGCCCCCAGACAGGGAATCATGAGCAGTTCTTC. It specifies CASSPQTGNHEQFF.